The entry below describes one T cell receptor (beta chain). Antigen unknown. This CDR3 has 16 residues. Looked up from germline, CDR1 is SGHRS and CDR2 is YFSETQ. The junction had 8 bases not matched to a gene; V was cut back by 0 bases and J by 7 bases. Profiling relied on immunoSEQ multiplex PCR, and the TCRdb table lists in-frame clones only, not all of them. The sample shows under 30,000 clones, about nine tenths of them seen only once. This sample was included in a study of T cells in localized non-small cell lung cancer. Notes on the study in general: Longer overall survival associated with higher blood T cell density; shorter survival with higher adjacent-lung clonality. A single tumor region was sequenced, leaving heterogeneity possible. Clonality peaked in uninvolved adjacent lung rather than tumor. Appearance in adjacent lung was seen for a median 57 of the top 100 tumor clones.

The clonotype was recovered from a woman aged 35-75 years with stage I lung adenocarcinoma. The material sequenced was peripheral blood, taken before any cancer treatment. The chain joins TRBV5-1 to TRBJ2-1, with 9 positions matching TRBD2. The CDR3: CASSLGVLAGGNEQFF. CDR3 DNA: TGCGCCAGCAGCTTGGGGGTACTTGCGGGAGGGAATGAGCAGTTCTTC.